A selection of T cell receptor beta chains follows, all from one sample in a study of identical twins. MiXCR was run by TCRdb on the 5' RACE reads, yielding one entry per CDR3 protein. The sample records under 300,000 distinct CDR3 sequences, 10% to 15% being singletons. These data are also associated with another study on yellow fever vaccine responses in identical twins.

Sequences were obtained from memory (CD45RO+) T cells sorted from blood. The origin of the receptors is a woman aged 18-29 years in good health. Both conserved end residues are part of each CDR3. The D gene is left open where the match is weak. Not every row has a clone size; where given, it reads once, few, many or a size class.

j_gene: TRBJ2-7; v_gene: TRBV7-3; abundance: few; d_gene: -; CDR3aa: CASSSQAGPTYEQYF; CDR3nt: TGTGCCAGCAGCTCACAAGCGGGTCCTACCTACGAGCAGTACTTC
j_gene: TRBJ2-1; v_gene: TRBV28; abundance: -; d_gene: TRBD1; CDR3aa: CASSITGAPGFYNEQFF; CDR3nt: TGTGCCAGCAGTATCACAGGGGCCCCTGGGTTCTACAATGAGCAGTTCTTC
j_gene: TRBJ1-2; v_gene: TRBV2; abundance: -; d_gene: TRBD1; CDR3aa: CASSGTAGGGYGYTF; CDR3nt: TGTGCCAGCAGCGGCACGGCAGGGGGCGGTTATGGCTACACCTTC
j_gene: TRBJ2-7; v_gene: TRBV6-1; abundance: -; d_gene: TRBD1; CDR3aa: CATAGTGRIEQYF; CDR3nt: TGTGCCACCGCCGGGACAGGGCGGATCGAGCAGTACTTC
j_gene: TRBJ2-3; v_gene: TRBV20-1; abundance: -; d_gene: -; CDR3aa: CSAYYGVPLITDTQYF; CDR3nt: TGCAGTGCCTATTACGGGGTCCCGCTTATCACAGATACGCAGTATTTT
j_gene: TRBJ2-3; v_gene: TRBV20-1; abundance: -; d_gene: TRBD2; CDR3aa: CSAAWEGDTQYF; CDR3nt: TGCAGTGCCGCCTGGGAGGGAGATACGCAGTATTTT
j_gene: TRBJ2-6; v_gene: TRBV20-1; abundance: -; d_gene: -; CDR3aa: CSARDWGRSGANVLTF; CDR3nt: TGCAGTGCTAGAGATTGGGGCCGTTCTGGGGCCAACGTCCTGACTTTC
j_gene: TRBJ2-1; v_gene: TRBV20-1; abundance: -; d_gene: TRBD2; CDR3aa: CCESLGLAGGLGNEQFF; CDR3nt: TGCTGTGAGTCCCTTGGCTTAGCGGGAGGATTGGGGAATGAGCAGTTCTTC
j_gene: TRBJ2-7; v_gene: TRBV7-8; abundance: few; d_gene: -; CDR3aa: CASSLAGSTLYEQYF; CDR3nt: TGTGCCAGCAGCTTAGCTGGCAGTACCCTATACGAGCAGTACTTC
j_gene: TRBJ2-7; v_gene: TRBV6-1; abundance: -; d_gene: TRBD2; CDR3aa: CASSEPGLAYEQYF; CDR3nt: TGTGCCAGCAGTGAACCGGGACTAGCATACGAGCAGTACTTC
j_gene: TRBJ2-7; v_gene: TRBV27; abundance: few; d_gene: TRBD1; CDR3aa: CASRSDRVYEQYF; CDR3nt: TGTGCCAGCAGGTCCGACAGGGTTTACGAGCAGTACTTC
j_gene: TRBJ2-3; v_gene: TRBV6-2/TRBV6-3; abundance: -; d_gene: -; CDR3aa: CASSGGGHTDTQYF; CDR3nt: TGTGCCAGCAGTGGAGGGGGACACACAGATACGCAGTATTTT
j_gene: TRBJ2-5; v_gene: TRBV7-2; abundance: few; d_gene: TRBD2; CDR3aa: CASSVDGLAQETQYF; CDR3nt: TGTGCCAGCAGCGTAGATGGACTAGCCCAAGAGACCCAGTACTTC
j_gene: TRBJ2-1; v_gene: TRBV12-3/TRBV12-4; abundance: many; d_gene: -; CDR3aa: CASSPQGRGHNEQFF; CDR3nt: TGTGCCAGCAGTCCACAGGGTAGAGGCCACAATGAGCAGTTCTTC
j_gene: TRBJ2-1; v_gene: TRBV15; abundance: few; d_gene: -; CDR3aa: CATSREGGQRVGNEQFF; CDR3nt: TGTGCCACCAGCAGAGAAGGTGGCCAGCGGGTAGGAAATGAGCAGTTCTTC
j_gene: TRBJ2-3; v_gene: TRBV6-5; abundance: many; d_gene: TRBD2; CDR3aa: CASSYRTSGKGDTQYF; CDR3nt: TGTGCCAGCAGTTACCGGACTAGCGGGAAAGGAGATACGCAGTATTTT
j_gene: TRBJ1-6; v_gene: TRBV2; abundance: few; d_gene: TRBD1; CDR3aa: CASGGTGGLGSPLHF; CDR3nt: TGTGCCAGCGGGGGGACAGGGGGTTTAGGTTCACCCCTCCACTTT
j_gene: TRBJ1-2; v_gene: TRBV29-1; abundance: few; d_gene: TRBD1; CDR3aa: CSVVTGNYGYTF; CDR3nt: TGCAGCGTTGTGACAGGGAACTATGGCTACACCTTC
j_gene: TRBJ2-1; v_gene: TRBV7-9; abundance: few; d_gene: -; CDR3aa: CASSLGKGLNEQFF; CDR3nt: TGTGCCAGCAGCTTAGGTAAAGGTCTGAATGAGCAGTTCTTC
j_gene: TRBJ2-5; v_gene: TRBV5-1; abundance: few; d_gene: TRBD2; CDR3aa: CASSSGLAEPQETQYF; CDR3nt: TGCGCCAGCAGCTCAGGACTAGCGGAACCACAAGAGACCCAGTACTTC
j_gene: TRBJ2-7; v_gene: TRBV6-6; abundance: many; d_gene: -; CDR3aa: CASSYSGEQYF; CDR3nt: TGTGCCAGCAGTTACTCCGGCGAGCAGTACTTC
j_gene: TRBJ2-5; v_gene: TRBV5-1; abundance: -; d_gene: -; CDR3aa: CASSDSTLETQYF; CDR3nt: TGCGCCAGCAGCGATTCAACCTTGGAGACCCAGTACTTC
j_gene: TRBJ2-5; v_gene: TRBV20-1; abundance: -; d_gene: TRBD2; CDR3aa: CSARVSGLGSETQYF; CDR3nt: TGCAGTGCTAGAGTATCGGGACTAGGCTCGGAGACCCAGTACTTC
j_gene: TRBJ1-2; v_gene: TRBV20-1; abundance: -; d_gene: TRBD1; CDR3aa: CSARVDRVNGYTF; CDR3nt: TGCAGTGCTAGAGTGGACAGGGTAAATGGCTACACCTTC
j_gene: TRBJ1-4; v_gene: TRBV6-5; abundance: few; d_gene: TRBD1; CDR3aa: CASSYSSTGGFEKLFF; CDR3nt: TGTGCCAGCAGTTACTCTTCGACAGGGGGCTTTGAAAAACTGTTTTTT
j_gene: TRBJ1-6; v_gene: TRBV28; abundance: few; d_gene: TRBD1; CDR3aa: CASSGQDFSPLHF; CDR3nt: TGTGCCAGCAGCGGACAGGATTTCTCACCCCTCCACTTT
j_gene: TRBJ2-7; v_gene: TRBV5-1; abundance: few; d_gene: TRBD1; CDR3aa: CASSGQGSYEQYF; CDR3nt: TGCGCCAGCAGCGGACAGGGATCCTACGAGCAGTACTTC
j_gene: TRBJ2-7; v_gene: TRBV7-9; abundance: -; d_gene: -; CDR3aa: CASSLSLGDYEQYF; CDR3nt: TGTGCCAGCAGCTTATCTCTGGGAGACTACGAGCAGTACTTC
j_gene: TRBJ2-1; v_gene: TRBV4-2; abundance: few; d_gene: TRBD1; CDR3aa: CASSQDEDRGLIF; CDR3nt: TGTGCCAGCAGCCAAGATGAAGACAGGGGCTTAATTTTC
j_gene: TRBJ2-5; v_gene: TRBV9; abundance: few; d_gene: -; CDR3aa: CASSPGGWETQYF; CDR3nt: TGTGCCAGCAGCCCCGGCGGATGGGAGACCCAGTACTTC
j_gene: TRBJ2-3; v_gene: TRBV29-1; abundance: many; d_gene: -; CDR3aa: CSGEFTDTQYF; CDR3nt: TGCAGCGGGGAGTTTACAGATACGCAGTATTTT
j_gene: TRBJ2-1; v_gene: TRBV6-2/TRBV6-3; abundance: -; d_gene: -; CDR3aa: CASTEGPTPRPNYNEQFF; CDR3nt: TGTGCCAGCACAGAGGGACCAACACCCCGTCCAAACTACAATGAGCAGTTCTTC
j_gene: TRBJ2-3; v_gene: TRBV7-6; abundance: few; d_gene: TRBD1; CDR3aa: CASSQDRVTDTQYF; CDR3nt: TGTGCCAGCAGCCAGGACAGGGTCACAGATACGCAGTATTTT
j_gene: TRBJ2-7; v_gene: TRBV12-3/TRBV12-4; abundance: -; d_gene: TRBD2; CDR3aa: CASSSSGLVYEQYF; CDR3nt: TGTGCCAGCAGTTCCTCGGGACTAGTCTACGAGCAGTACTTC
j_gene: TRBJ2-2; v_gene: TRBV5-1; abundance: -; d_gene: TRBD2; CDR3aa: CASSWSRGDTGELFF; CDR3nt: TGCGCCAGCAGCTGGTCGCGGGGGGACACCGGGGAGCTGTTTTTT
j_gene: TRBJ2-3; v_gene: TRBV4-3; abundance: -; d_gene: TRBD1; CDR3aa: CASSPDQGARDTQYF; CDR3nt: TGCGCCAGCAGCCCGGACCAGGGGGCCAGAGATACGCAGTATTTT
j_gene: TRBJ2-5; v_gene: TRBV11-2; abundance: few; d_gene: TRBD2; CDR3aa: CASSFRAGVETQYF; CDR3nt: TGTGCCAGCAGCTTCAGAGCGGGAGTGGAGACCCAGTACTTC
j_gene: TRBJ1-6; v_gene: TRBV27; abundance: many; d_gene: -; CDR3aa: CASSLNRSGSPSRNSPLHF; CDR3nt: TGTGCCAGCAGTTTAAATCGCTCGGGCAGTCCTAGTCGTAATTCACCCCTCCACTTT
j_gene: TRBJ1-2; v_gene: TRBV29-1; abundance: -; d_gene: -; CDR3aa: CSVVSFPGDGYTF; CDR3nt: TGCAGCGTTGTTTCGTTCCCAGGGGATGGCTACACCTTC
j_gene: TRBJ2-7; v_gene: TRBV10-3; abundance: many; d_gene: -; CDR3aa: CAISESISAERNF; CDR3nt: TGTGCCATCAGTGAGTCGATATCGGCAGAAAGGAACTTC
j_gene: TRBJ2-2; v_gene: TRBV7-2; abundance: -; d_gene: TRBD1; CDR3aa: CASRPGQGNTGELFF; CDR3nt: TGTGCCAGCAGACCGGGACAGGGGAACACCGGGGAGCTGTTTTTT
j_gene: TRBJ2-7; v_gene: TRBV5-4; abundance: few; d_gene: -; CDR3aa: CASSRRQSSYEQYF; CDR3nt: TGTGCCAGCAGCAGAAGACAGAGCTCCTACGAGCAGTACTTC
j_gene: TRBJ2-7; v_gene: TRBV14; abundance: -; d_gene: -; CDR3aa: CASSPDFQEQYF; CDR3nt: TGTGCCAGCAGCCCCGACTTCCAGGAGCAGTACTTC
j_gene: TRBJ1-6; v_gene: TRBV20-1; abundance: many; d_gene: TRBD1; CDR3aa: CSAPRGTGGHSPLHF; CDR3nt: TGCAGTGCTCCAAGGGGGACAGGGGGGCATTCACCCCTCCACTTT
j_gene: TRBJ2-1; v_gene: TRBV7-9; abundance: few; d_gene: -; CDR3aa: CASSSKQGVSDNEQFF; CDR3nt: TGTGCCAGCAGTTCGAAACAAGGGGTTTCGGACAATGAGCAGTTCTTC
j_gene: TRBJ1-2; v_gene: TRBV20-1; abundance: -; d_gene: -; CDR3aa: CSARQGSDTF; CDR3nt: TGCAGTGCTAGGCAGGGATCAGACACCTTC
j_gene: TRBJ2-2; v_gene: TRBV11-2; abundance: -; d_gene: -; CDR3aa: CASSLERGARGELFF; CDR3nt: TGTGCCAGCAGCTTAGAACGGGGGGCGAGAGGGGAGCTGTTTTTT
j_gene: TRBJ2-3; v_gene: TRBV20-1; abundance: many; d_gene: TRBD2; CDR3aa: CSARSGGMNTQYF; CDR3nt: TGCAGTGCTAGAAGCGGGGGGATGAATACGCAGTATTTT
j_gene: TRBJ2-5; v_gene: TRBV20-1; abundance: few; d_gene: -; CDR3aa: CSAAPRSETQYF; CDR3nt: TGCAGTGCAGCTCCCCGGTCAGAGACCCAGTACTTC
j_gene: TRBJ2-7; v_gene: TRBV20-1; abundance: -; d_gene: TRBD1; CDR3aa: CSVNNPGQGPYEQYF; CDR3nt: TGCAGTGTTAACAATCCGGGACAGGGGCCCTACGAGCAGTACTTC
j_gene: TRBJ2-1; v_gene: TRBV4-3; abundance: -; d_gene: TRBD2; CDR3aa: CASSQRLAGGPAYNEQFF; CDR3nt: TGCGCCAGCAGCCAACGGCTAGCGGGAGGGCCCGCCTACAATGAGCAGTTCTTC
j_gene: TRBJ2-7; v_gene: TRBV20-1; abundance: -; d_gene: TRBD1; CDR3aa: CSGWDRVYEQYF; CDR3nt: TGCAGTGGGTGGGACAGGGTCTACGAGCAGTACTTC